The 25 T cell receptor beta chains in this list originate from one sample, sequenced in a study of blood T cell repertoires in COVID-19. Repertoires were generated with immunoSEQ multiplex PCR, while TCRdb's copy carries only in-frame clones and drops some. The table has approximately 300,000 clones, nearly 90% seen once. The sample consisted of peripheral blood. These receptors all come from a woman aged 40 to 50 with COVID-19, enrolled during active disease.

This chain connects TRBV2 to TRBJ1-5, with 9 nucleotides matching TRBD1. Germline CDR1 and CDR2: SNHLY and FYNNEI. The CDR3 is 17 amino acids. The V and J ends lost 3 bases and 0 bases, in that order; junction bases with no gene match: 6. CDR3 protein: CASSDMGQGGSNQPQHF. The CDR3 region has the DNA TGTGCCAGCAGTGATATGGGACAGGGAGGTAGCAATCAGCCCCAGCATTTT.

This sequence joins TRBV19 and TRBJ1-4, with 7 bases fitting TRBD1. From germline, CDR1 is LNHDA and CDR2 SQIVND (reference sequence). This CDR3 contains 15 residues. V gave up 8 bases and J gave up 1 base; unmatched junction bases: 7. CDR3 loop: CASGLGQRTNEKLFF. In nucleotides, the CDR3 is TGTGCCAGTGGTTTGGGACAGAGAACTAATGAAAAACTGTTTTTT.

CDR3 region: CASSPDRSLQQNYGYTF. CDR3 DNA: TGTGCCAGTAGTCCCGACAGGTCGCTCCAACAAAACTATGGCTACACCTTC. This chain joins TRBV19 and TRBJ1-2; D may be TRBD1 (6 bases). This CDR3 contains 17 residues. Germline loops: CDR1 LNHDA, CDR2 SQIVND (reference sequence). The V and J ends lost 5 bases and 2 bases respectively, with 21 bases between them.

This chain links TRBV5-1 with TRBJ1-4; 10 bases fit TRBD1. CDR1 and CDR2 (germline): SGHRS, YFSETQ. CDR3 length equals 15 residues. Germline trimming cut 4 bases from V and 5 bases from J; bases unmatched to any gene: 5. As DNA, the CDR3 is TGCGCCAGCAGCCTCGGGACAGGGGAAAATGAAAAACTGTTTTTT. Translating gives CASSLGTGENEKLFF.

The V and J genes are TRBV19 and TRBJ2-5; TRBD2 matches 9 bases. CDR3 length: 14 amino acids. V trimming: 5 bases; J trimming: 2 bases; junction bases outside the gene matches: 3. The germline CDR1 and CDR2 sequences are LNHDA and SQIVND (reference sequence). The CDR3 is CASSSLAGQETQYF. DNA of the CDR3: TGTGCCAGTAGTTCCCTAGCGGGGCAAGAGACCCAGTACTTC.

The rearrangement links TRBV5-6 to TRBJ1-1; no clear D. Germline-derived CDR1 and CDR2 are SGHDT and YYEEEE. The V end was cut by 5 bases, the J end by 7 bases, with 15 bases between. The CDR3 extends over 13 amino acids. The DNA for the CDR3 is TGTGCCAGCAGGTCTACTAATAAGAATGAAGCTTTCTTT. Residues: CASRSTNKNEAFF.

This chain uses TRBV27 with TRBJ2-7; 10 positions agree with TRBD1. V shed 5 bases and J 2 bases; nucleotides not matched to a gene: 6. Germline values: CDR1 MNHEY, CDR2 SMNVEV (reference sequence). CDR3 size: 15 residues. The CDR3 nucleotides read TGTGCCAGCAGTGAGCCGGGACAGGGGACCTACGAGCAGTACTTC. It translates to CASSEPGQGTYEQYF.

The V and J genes are TRBV6-1 and TRBJ1-4; no reliable D call. CDR3 length equals 14 residues. Germline CDR1 is MNHNS and CDR2 is SASEGT. Trimming took off 1 base at V and 8 bases at J, with 11 bases between the two ends. CDR3 protein: CASSEGTFLEKLFF. For the CDR3, the DNA is TGTGCCAGCAGTGAAGGGACTTTCTTAGAAAAACTGTTTTTT.

This chain connects TRBV6-5 to TRBJ1-5; no definite D call. Trimming pared 0 bases from V and 4 bases from J, leaving 7 bases between. Germline V gives CDR1 MNHEY, CDR2 SVGAGI. This CDR3 region has 14 residues. The CDR3: CASSYSVRNQPQHF. Here the CDR3 DNA reads TGTGCCAGCAGTTACTCGGTGCGAAATCAGCCCCAGCATTTT.

This chain links TRBV7-9 with TRBJ1-2; 7 nucleotides match TRBD1. Looked up from germline, CDR1 is SEHNR and CDR2 is FQNEAQ (reference sequence). J lost 7 bases, V lost 3 bases, and 8 bases had no gene match. The CDR3 is 14 amino acids. CDR3 in amino acids: CASSFSQGVIGYTF. CDR3 sequence (DNA): TGTGCCAGCAGCTTTTCTCAGGGGGTTATTGGCTACACCTTC.

The chain is built from TRBV7-3 and TRBJ1-2, with D hard to call. The V end was cut by 4 bases, the J end by 8 bases, with 8 bases between. The CDR3 has 11 residues. The germline CDR1 and CDR2 sequences are SGHTA and FQGTGA. CDR3 in DNA: TGTGCCAGCAGCTGGACTGGGGGCTACACCTTC. This gives the protein CASSWTGGYTF.

The chain recombines TRBV3-1 (or the pseudogene TRBV3-2) with TRBJ2-7; 7 nucleotides align to TRBD2. This CDR3 has 13 residues. J was trimmed by 6 bases and V by 5 bases; bases with no gene match: 7. Germline lookup yields CDR1 LGHDT and CDR2 YNNKEL (reference sequence). CDR3 loop: CASSTRWGGEQYF. For the CDR3, the DNA is TGTGCCAGCAGCACCCGTTGGGGGGGCGAGCAGTACTTC.

This sequence joins TRBV29-1 and TRBJ1-2; D possibly corresponds to TRBD1 (5 bases). Germline values: CDR1 SQVTM, CDR2 ANQGSEA. Trimming took 5 bases from V and 5 from J, leaving 15 bases between them. This CDR3 has 13 residues. The CDR3 region is CSVLVGPSYGYTF. CDR3 in DNA: TGCAGCGTTCTAGTGGGGCCTTCTTATGGCTACACCTTC.

V gene TRBV4-3 combines with J gene TRBJ1-2; 7 bases align to TRBD1. V lost 4 bases to trimming and J lost 1 base; unmatched junction nucleotides: 3. This CDR3 comprises 14 residues. Germline V gene sequence: CDR1 LGHNA, CDR2 YSLEER. The CDR3 DNA reads TGCGCCAGCAGCCCGGGACAGCTTAACTATGGCTACACCTTC. It is translated as CASSPGQLNYGYTF.

This chain uses TRBV21-1 with TRBJ2-7; TRBD2 was called by the table and not checked on the DNA. TRBV21-1 counts as a pseudogene. The CDR3 spans 17 residues. CDR3 sequence reads: CASSKGAGPPRTYEQYF. The CDR3 DNA follows: TGTGCCAGCAGCAAAGGGGCGGGCCCCCCTCGGACCTACGAGCAGTACTTC.

V gene TRBV28 combines with J gene TRBJ2-6; no clear D. The V gene's germline CDR1 is MDHEN and CDR2 SYDVKM. V lost 3 bases and J lost 1, with 7 bases in between. This CDR3 comprises 15 residues. Here the CDR3 reads CASSFIGSGANVLTF. CDR3 bases: TGTGCCAGCAGTTTTATCGGGTCTGGGGCCAACGTCCTGACTTTC.

The chain joins TRBV21-1 to TRBJ1-5; whether TRBD1, the table's D call, matches the DNA was not checked. TRBV21-1 is a recognized pseudogene. CDR3 length: 16 amino acids. Here the CDR3 DNA reads TGTGCCAGCAGTAGACAGGCCTTTGATAGCAATCAGCCCCAGCATTTT. It specifies CASSRQAFDSNQPQHF.

V and J are TRBV6-1 and TRBJ1-2, with D maybe TRBD1 (5 bases). This CDR3 contains 15 residues. V gave up 1 base and J gave up 2 bases, with 11 bases separating them. In germline, CDR1 is MNHNS, CDR2 SASEGT. The CDR3 nucleotides are TGTGCCAGCAGTGAAGAGAAAGGGGCGAACTATGGCTACACCTTC. Translation: CASSEEKGANYGYTF.

The chain links TRBV7-2 to TRBJ1-5; TRBD1 agrees at 8 bases. V trimming: 5 bases; J trimming: 0 bases; junction bases outside the gene matches: 15. Germline loops: CDR1 SGHTA, CDR2 FQGNSA. The CDR3 is made up of 19 amino acids. As DNA, the CDR3 is TGTGCCAGCAGCCCGAGGACAGGGTTGACTCTAGATAGCAATCAGCCCCAGCATTTT. Its protein product is CASSPRTGLTLDSNQPQHF. The whole variable domain, filled in from reference TRBV7-2 and TRBJ1-5, reads GAGVSQSPSNKVTEKGKDVELRCDPISGHTALYWYRQSLGQGLEFLIYFQGNSAPDKSGLPSDRFSAERTGGSVSTLTIQRTQQEDSAVYLCASSPRTGLTLDSNQPQHFGDGTRLSIL.

The chain is built from TRBV27 and TRBJ2-5; D is possibly TRBD1 (6 bases). Germline values: CDR1 MNHEY, CDR2 SMNVEV (reference sequence). Trimming left V 4 bases short and J 2 bases short, with 14 bases between. The CDR3 consists of 15 residues. This CDR3 reads CASSSTGYRQETQYF. CDR3 nucleotide sequence: TGTGCCAGCAGTTCGACAGGCTACCGGCAAGAGACCCAGTACTTC.

The chain employs TRBV5-1 and TRBJ1-1, with D tentatively TRBD1 (5 bases). Germline V gene sequence: CDR1 SGHRS, CDR2 YFSETQ. The CDR3 sequence is 16 residues long. Trimming shortened V by 3 bases and J by 2 bases, and 17 bases separated the two germline ends. The CDR3 region has the DNA TGCGCCAGCAGCTCCACCGCACACACAGGAAACACTGAAGCTTTCTTT. Translation gives CASSSTAHTGNTEAFF.

This rearrangement joins TRBV5-6 to TRBJ2-7; unclear D gene. CDR3 length: 14 amino acids. Trimming pared 1 base from V and 3 bases from J, leaving 11 bases between. CDR1 and CDR2 (germline): SGHDT, YYEEEE. CDR3 sequence: CASSLSQRVYEQYF. The CDR3 coding sequence is TGTGCCAGCAGCTTGTCGCAAAGAGTCTACGAGCAGTACTTC.

The gene calls are TRBV19 and TRBJ2-1, with a weak D call TRBD2 (7 bases). This CDR3 is built from 15 residues. V lost 3 bases and J lost 3, with 12 bases in between. Germline assignment: CDR1 LNHDA and CDR2 SQIVND (reference sequence). CDR3 protein: CASSIPGGVYNEQFF. Here the CDR3 DNA reads TGTGCCAGTAGTATCCCGGGGGGCGTCTACAATGAGCAGTTCTTC.

This chain joins TRBV6-2 or TRBV6-3 and TRBJ2-7, with D possibly matching TRBD1 (6 bases). The CDR3 is 15 residues long. Trimming removed 0 bases at V and 5 bases at J, with 14 bases between. Germline V gene lookup returns CDR1 MNHEY and CDR2 SVGEGT. The CDR3 here is CASSYSAGDNHEQYF. In DNA form, the CDR3 reads TGTGCCAGCAGTTACTCGGCTGGGGACAACCACGAGCAGTACTTC.

This chain uses TRBV9 with TRBJ1-5; the D gene is possibly TRBD1 (5 bases). From germline, CDR1 is SGDLS and CDR2 YYNGEE. The CDR3 contains 15 residues. V dropped 3 bases and J dropped 2 bases, with 12 bases sitting between them. The DNA for the CDR3 is TGTGCCAGCAGCGCGACAGCTAGGGGCAATCAGCCCCAGCATTTT. Residues: CASSATARGNQPQHF. Full variable domain (remainder filled in from reference TRBV9 and TRBJ1-5): DSGVTQTPKHLITATGQRVTLRCSPRSGDLSVYWYQQSLDQGLQFLIQYYNGEERAKGNILERFSAQQFPDLHSELNLSSLELGDSALYFCASSATARGNQPQHFGDGTRLSIL.